The rows below give T cell receptor beta chains drawn from one sample of a study of cytomegalovirus exposure and HLA in healthy donors. Some clones are missing from TCRdb's copy, which holds only in-frame ones; the method was immunoSEQ multiplex PCR. The sample comprises 200,000 to 250,000 clones, around 80% of which are singletons, and more than 0.45% rests with the top ten. Specimen: PBMCs. These receptor sequences come from a boy between 10 and 17 years old in good health and CMV-seronegative. Both conserved end residues are part of each CDR3. D genes are given only for firm matches. A row's size may be missing; if present it is once, few, many or a size class.

v_call: TRBV5-1; d_call: TRBD2; j_call: TRBJ2-7; clone_size: once; cdr3_nt: TGCGCCAGCAGCTTGTATCCCGACAGTATTCTAGCGGGAAAGGACTACGAGCAGTACTTC; cdr3_aa: CASSLYPDSILAGKDYEQYF
v_call: TRBV5-1; d_call: TRBD2; j_call: TRBJ2-2; clone_size: .; cdr3_nt: TGCGCCAGCAGCTTTGGACTAGCGGGAGCCCTAAACGGGGAGCTGTTTTTT; cdr3_aa: CASSFGLAGALNGELFF
v_call: TRBV5-6; d_call: TRBD1; j_call: TRBJ2-7; clone_size: .; cdr3_nt: TGTGCCAGCAGAGCGCGGGACAGGGGGCTCGGGGAGGAGCAGTACTTC; cdr3_aa: CASRARDRGLGEEQYF
v_call: TRBV30; d_call: .; j_call: TRBJ1-2; clone_size: .; cdr3_nt: TGTGCCTGGAGTGTATCCCGAGAGATACTTAACTATGGCTACACCTTC; cdr3_aa: CAWSVSREILNYGYTF
v_call: TRBV4-1; d_call: TRBD1; j_call: TRBJ1-1; clone_size: .; cdr3_nt: TGCGCCAGCAGCCATCCCCGCACCGGGACAGGGGGTGAAGCTTTCTTT; cdr3_aa: CASSHPRTGTGGEAFF
v_call: TRBV5-6; d_call: .; j_call: TRBJ2-3; clone_size: few; cdr3_nt: TGTGCCAGCCGGACGGGGGATGAGGGGTACACAGATACGCAGTATTTT; cdr3_aa: CASRTGDEGYTDTQYF
v_call: TRBV6-1; d_call: TRBD2; j_call: TRBJ2-3; clone_size: .; cdr3_nt: TGTGCCAGCAGTGAACTAGCGGGGGCTAGCACAGATACGCAGTATTTT; cdr3_aa: CASSELAGASTDTQYF
v_call: TRBV19; d_call: .; j_call: TRBJ1-1; clone_size: .; cdr3_nt: TGTGCCAGTAGCATAGTTCTAGGGAACACTGAAGCTTTCTTT; cdr3_aa: CASSIVLGNTEAFF
v_call: TRBV6-6; d_call: .; j_call: TRBJ1-1; clone_size: .; cdr3_nt: TGTGCCAGCAGTTACATCCCGACAGACACTGAAGCTTTCTTT; cdr3_aa: CASSYIPTDTEAFF
v_call: TRBV2; d_call: TRBD1; j_call: TRBJ1-2; clone_size: .; cdr3_nt: TGTGCCAGCAGTGTGACAGGGCCGTACACCTTC; cdr3_aa: CASSVTGPYTF
v_call: TRBV19; d_call: TRBD1; j_call: TRBJ1-1; clone_size: .; cdr3_nt: TGTGCCAGTAGCCAAAGGAGCCGACAGGGAAACACTGAAGCTTTCTTT; cdr3_aa: CASSQRSRQGNTEAFF
v_call: TRBV19; d_call: TRBD1; j_call: TRBJ2-3; clone_size: .; cdr3_nt: TGTGCCAGTAGTGCCCGACAGGGAAGGATAGATACGCAGTATTTT; cdr3_aa: CASSARQGRIDTQYF
v_call: TRBV4-1; d_call: TRBD1; j_call: TRBJ2-7; clone_size: .; cdr3_nt: TGCGCCAGCAGCCACATGGGACAGACACGGGAGCAGTACTTC; cdr3_aa: CASSHMGQTREQYF
v_call: TRBV27; d_call: TRBD1; j_call: TRBJ1-6; clone_size: .; cdr3_nt: TGTGCCAGCAGTACAGATTACGACAGGGTTAATTCACCCCTCCACTTT; cdr3_aa: CASSTDYDRVNSPLHF
v_call: TRBV6-5; d_call: .; j_call: TRBJ1-1; clone_size: .; cdr3_nt: TGTGCCAGCAGCCCAGTTCTAGGACGGGGGGAAGCTTTCTTT; cdr3_aa: CASSPVLGRGEAFF
v_call: TRBV10-1; d_call: .; j_call: TRBJ1-1; clone_size: .; cdr3_nt: TGCGCCAGCAGCGCACAGGGGAACACTGAAGCTTTCTTT; cdr3_aa: CASSAQGNTEAFF
v_call: TRBV6-1; d_call: TRBD2; j_call: TRBJ2-1; clone_size: .; cdr3_nt: TGTGCCAGCGCCGGGACTAGGGGGAAAAATGAGCAGTTCTTC; cdr3_aa: CASAGTRGKNEQFF
v_call: TRBV5-1; d_call: .; j_call: TRBJ2-7; clone_size: .; cdr3_nt: TGCGCCAGCAGTAATGACCCCCTTACAGACTCCTACGAGCAGTACTTC; cdr3_aa: CASSNDPLTDSYEQYF
v_call: TRBV2; d_call: TRBD1; j_call: TRBJ2-1; clone_size: .; cdr3_nt: TGTGCCAGCAGTGAGTTAGGGACAGGGTTTTCCTACAATGAGCAGTTCTTC; cdr3_aa: CASSELGTGFSYNEQFF
v_call: TRBV5-1; d_call: .; j_call: TRBJ2-7; clone_size: .; cdr3_nt: TGCGCCAGCAGCTTGGCCGGGGTCAACTACGAGCAGTACTTC; cdr3_aa: CASSLAGVNYEQYF
v_call: TRBV18; d_call: TRBD1; j_call: TRBJ2-7; clone_size: .; cdr3_nt: TGTGCCAGCTCACCGAGGACAGGGGGTGGTTCGGGCGAGCAGTACTTC; cdr3_aa: CASSPRTGGGSGEQYF
v_call: TRBV29-1; d_call: TRBD2; j_call: TRBJ2-1; clone_size: .; cdr3_nt: TGCAGCGTTGCCGCTAGCGGGAGTCGGAATGAGCAGTTCTTC; cdr3_aa: CSVAASGSRNEQFF
v_call: TRBV4-1; d_call: TRBD2; j_call: TRBJ2-7; clone_size: few; cdr3_nt: TGCGCCAGCAGCCCGAGCCAAACTAGCGGTGCCACCTACGAGCAGTACTTC; cdr3_aa: CASSPSQTSGATYEQYF
v_call: TRBV15; d_call: TRBD2; j_call: TRBJ2-1; clone_size: .; cdr3_nt: TGTGCCACCAGCAGAGAAACTAGCGGGGGTAGTGGGCAGTTCTTC; cdr3_aa: CATSRETSGGSGQFF
v_call: TRBV5-4; d_call: TRBD1; j_call: TRBJ2-1; clone_size: .; cdr3_nt: TGTGCCAGCAGCTTGGACAGGGGGGCTTACAATGAGCAGTTCTTC; cdr3_aa: CASSLDRGAYNEQFF
v_call: TRBV6-5; d_call: .; j_call: TRBJ1-1; clone_size: .; cdr3_nt: TGTGCCAGCAGATCACCTGACACCCTCACTGAAGCTTTCTTT; cdr3_aa: CASRSPDTLTEAFF
v_call: TRBV27; d_call: TRBD2; j_call: TRBJ2-3; clone_size: .; cdr3_nt: TGTGCCAGCAGTTTAATTCCCGCGGGGGGGCCCGGAGATACGCAGTATTTT; cdr3_aa: CASSLIPAGGPGDTQYF
v_call: TRBV29-1; d_call: .; j_call: TRBJ1-2; clone_size: .; cdr3_nt: TGCAGCGTTGAAGAATGGAGGGATGGCTACACCTTC; cdr3_aa: CSVEEWRDGYTF
v_call: TRBV5-1; d_call: .; j_call: TRBJ1-1; clone_size: few; cdr3_nt: TGCGCCAGCAGCAGAAGCACAGGTCTGAACACTGAAGCTTTCTTT; cdr3_aa: CASSRSTGLNTEAFF
v_call: TRBV7-9; d_call: .; j_call: TRBJ2-1; clone_size: .; cdr3_nt: TGTGCCAGCAGCTACAGGGTATCGGGTTACAATGAGCAGTTCTTC; cdr3_aa: CASSYRVSGYNEQFF
v_call: TRBV5-1; d_call: TRBD2; j_call: TRBJ2-2; clone_size: .; cdr3_nt: TGCGCCAGCAGCTTGGGGGGACTAGCGGGTGCGAACACCGGGGAGCTGTTTTTT; cdr3_aa: CASSLGGLAGANTGELFF
v_call: TRBV15; d_call: .; j_call: TRBJ2-2; clone_size: .; cdr3_nt: TGTGCCACCAGCAGGCGCACCGGGGAGCTGTTTTTT; cdr3_aa: CATSRRTGELFF
v_call: TRBV18; d_call: TRBD1; j_call: TRBJ2-3; clone_size: .; cdr3_nt: TGTGCCAGCTCACCACTCGGACAGGGAATCACAGATACGCAGTATTTT; cdr3_aa: CASSPLGQGITDTQYF
v_call: TRBV6-6; d_call: TRBD1; j_call: TRBJ2-7; clone_size: .; cdr3_nt: TGTGCCAGCAGTTCGAGGACAGGGTCCTACGAGCAGTACTTC; cdr3_aa: CASSSRTGSYEQYF
v_call: TRBV5-5; d_call: TRBD2; j_call: TRBJ2-7; clone_size: .; cdr3_nt: TGTGCCAGCAGCCGAGGACTAGCGGGGGGCGGGTTCTCTTACGAGCAGTACTTC; cdr3_aa: CASSRGLAGGGFSYEQYF
v_call: TRBV19; d_call: .; j_call: TRBJ2-7; clone_size: .; cdr3_nt: TGTGCCAGTACCCTCCACTCAGACAGTTCCTACGAGCAGTACTTC; cdr3_aa: CASTLHSDSSYEQYF
v_call: TRBV6-5; d_call: .; j_call: TRBJ1-1; clone_size: .; cdr3_nt: TGTGCCAGCAGTTACACCCAGGTTCTTACTGAAGCTTTCTTT; cdr3_aa: CASSYTQVLTEAFF
v_call: TRBV7-6; d_call: TRBD1; j_call: TRBJ2-3; clone_size: .; cdr3_nt: TGTGCCAGCAGCCACGGCAGGGGGCGGTCTGATACGCAGTATTTT; cdr3_aa: CASSHGRGRSDTQYF
v_call: TRBV2; d_call: .; j_call: TRBJ1-1; clone_size: .; cdr3_nt: TGTGCCAGCAGTGGGCCAGGGTTAATCACTGAAGCTTTCTTT; cdr3_aa: CASSGPGLITEAFF
v_call: TRBV5-1; d_call: TRBD1; j_call: TRBJ1-5; clone_size: .; cdr3_nt: TGCGCCAGCAGCTCCGGACAGGGTGATCAGCCCCAGCATTTT; cdr3_aa: CASSSGQGDQPQHF